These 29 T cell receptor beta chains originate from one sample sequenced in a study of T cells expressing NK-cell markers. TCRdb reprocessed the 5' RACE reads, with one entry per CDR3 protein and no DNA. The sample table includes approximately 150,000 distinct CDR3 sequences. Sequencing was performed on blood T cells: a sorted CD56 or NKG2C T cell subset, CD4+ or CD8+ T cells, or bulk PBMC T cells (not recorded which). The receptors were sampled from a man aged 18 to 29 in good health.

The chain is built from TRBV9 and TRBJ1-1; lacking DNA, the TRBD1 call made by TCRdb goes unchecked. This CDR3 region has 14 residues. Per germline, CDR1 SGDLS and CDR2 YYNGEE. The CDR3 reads CASSSTTRGTEAFF.

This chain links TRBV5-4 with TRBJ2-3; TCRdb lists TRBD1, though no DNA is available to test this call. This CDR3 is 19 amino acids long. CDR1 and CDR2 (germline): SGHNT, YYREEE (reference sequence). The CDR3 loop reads CASSLEVRTGVDLTDTQYF.

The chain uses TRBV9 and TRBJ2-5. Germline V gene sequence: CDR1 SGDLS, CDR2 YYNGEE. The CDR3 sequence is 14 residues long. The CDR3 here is CASSVDREQETQYF.

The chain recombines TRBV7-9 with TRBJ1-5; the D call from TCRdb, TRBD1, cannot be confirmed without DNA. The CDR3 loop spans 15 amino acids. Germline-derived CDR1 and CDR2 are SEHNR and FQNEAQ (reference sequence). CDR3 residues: CASSFEGELGQPQHF.

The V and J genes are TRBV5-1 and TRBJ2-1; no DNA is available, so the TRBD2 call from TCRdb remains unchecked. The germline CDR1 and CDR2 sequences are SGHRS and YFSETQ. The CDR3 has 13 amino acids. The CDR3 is CASQGLANNEQFF.

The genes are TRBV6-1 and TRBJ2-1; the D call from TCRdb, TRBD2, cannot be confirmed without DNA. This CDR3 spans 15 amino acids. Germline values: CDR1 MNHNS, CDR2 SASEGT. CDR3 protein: CASTPGPSGSNEQFF.

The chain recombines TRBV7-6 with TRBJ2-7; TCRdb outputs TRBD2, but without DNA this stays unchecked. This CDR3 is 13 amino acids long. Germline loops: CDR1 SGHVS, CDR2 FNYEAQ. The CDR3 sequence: CASSAGVGYEQYF.

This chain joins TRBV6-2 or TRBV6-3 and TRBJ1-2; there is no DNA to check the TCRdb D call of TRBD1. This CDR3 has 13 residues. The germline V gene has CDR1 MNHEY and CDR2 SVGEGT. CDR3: CASRGADVGGYTF.

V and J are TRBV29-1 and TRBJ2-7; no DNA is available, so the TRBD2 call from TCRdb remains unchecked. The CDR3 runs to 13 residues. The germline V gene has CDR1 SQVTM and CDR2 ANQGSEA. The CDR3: CSVVGEPTYEQYF.

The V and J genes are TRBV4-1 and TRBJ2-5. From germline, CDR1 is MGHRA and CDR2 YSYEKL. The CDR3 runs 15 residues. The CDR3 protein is CASSQDYSTPETQYF.

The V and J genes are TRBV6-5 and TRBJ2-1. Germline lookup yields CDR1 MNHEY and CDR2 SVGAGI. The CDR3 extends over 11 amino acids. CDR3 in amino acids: CASTGRGEQFF.

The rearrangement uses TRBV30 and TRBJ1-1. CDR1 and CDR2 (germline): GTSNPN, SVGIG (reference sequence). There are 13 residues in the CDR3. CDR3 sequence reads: CAWSVGAGTEAFF. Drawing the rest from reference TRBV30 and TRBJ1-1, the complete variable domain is SQTIHQWPATLVQPVGSPLSLECTVEGTSNPNLYWYRQAAGRGLQLLFYSVGIGQISSEVPQNLSASRPQDRQFILSSKKLLLSDSGFYLCAWSVGAGTEAFFGQGTRLTVV.

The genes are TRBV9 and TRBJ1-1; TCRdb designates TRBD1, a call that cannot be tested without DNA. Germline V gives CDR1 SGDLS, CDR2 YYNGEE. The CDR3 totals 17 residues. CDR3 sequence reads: CASSPVLYPGAGTEAFF.

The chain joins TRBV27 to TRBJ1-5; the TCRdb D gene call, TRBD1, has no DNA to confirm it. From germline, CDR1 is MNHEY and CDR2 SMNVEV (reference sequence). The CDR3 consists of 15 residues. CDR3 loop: CASSLFLTGDQPQHF.

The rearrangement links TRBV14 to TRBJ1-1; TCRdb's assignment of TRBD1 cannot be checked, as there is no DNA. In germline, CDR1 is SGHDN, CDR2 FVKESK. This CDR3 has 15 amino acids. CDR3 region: CASSQEPDTYTEAFF.

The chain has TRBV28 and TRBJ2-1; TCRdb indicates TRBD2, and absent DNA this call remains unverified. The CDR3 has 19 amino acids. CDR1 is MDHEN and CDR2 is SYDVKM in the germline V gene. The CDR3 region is CASTEPNPTLAGLINEQFF.

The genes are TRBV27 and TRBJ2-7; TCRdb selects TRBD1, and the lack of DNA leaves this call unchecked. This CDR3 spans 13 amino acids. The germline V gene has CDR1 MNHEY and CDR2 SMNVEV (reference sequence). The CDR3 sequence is CASSLEGGDEQYF.

The CDR3 sequence: CASSISTDHNEQFF. V gene TRBV7-2 combines with J gene TRBJ2-1; TCRdb selects TRBD1, and the lack of DNA leaves this call unchecked. Per germline, CDR1 SGHTA and CDR2 FQGNSA. The CDR3 length is 14 residues.

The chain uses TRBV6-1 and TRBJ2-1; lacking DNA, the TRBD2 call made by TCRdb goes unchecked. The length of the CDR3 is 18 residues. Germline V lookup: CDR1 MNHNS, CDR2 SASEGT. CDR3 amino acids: CASSEPPGVGGGGNEQFF.

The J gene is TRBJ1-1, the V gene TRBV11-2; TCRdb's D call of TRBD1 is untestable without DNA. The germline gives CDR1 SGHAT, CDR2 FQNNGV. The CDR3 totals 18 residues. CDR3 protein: CASSFRVSGRGQNTEAFF. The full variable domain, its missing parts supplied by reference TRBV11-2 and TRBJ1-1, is EAGVAQSPRYKIIEKRQSVAFWCNPISGHATLYWYQQILGQGPKLLIQFQNNGVVDDSQLPKDRFSAERLKGVDSTLKIQPAKLEDSAVYLCASSFRVSGRGQNTEAFFGQGTRLTVV.

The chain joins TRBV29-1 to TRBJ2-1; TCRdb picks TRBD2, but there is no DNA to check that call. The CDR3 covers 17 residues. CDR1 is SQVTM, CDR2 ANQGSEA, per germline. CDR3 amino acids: CSVEGVASGSSYNEQFF.

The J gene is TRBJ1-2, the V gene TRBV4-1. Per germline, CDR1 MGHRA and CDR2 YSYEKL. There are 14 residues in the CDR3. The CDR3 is CASSPEPLNYGYTF.

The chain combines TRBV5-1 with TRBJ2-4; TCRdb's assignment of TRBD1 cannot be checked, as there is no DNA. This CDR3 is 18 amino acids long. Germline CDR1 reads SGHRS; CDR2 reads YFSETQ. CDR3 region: CASSLGRTRGFAKNIQYF.

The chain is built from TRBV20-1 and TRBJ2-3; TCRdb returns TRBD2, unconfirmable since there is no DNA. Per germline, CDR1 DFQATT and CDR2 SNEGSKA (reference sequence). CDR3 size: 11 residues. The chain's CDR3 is CSARRLAEQYF.

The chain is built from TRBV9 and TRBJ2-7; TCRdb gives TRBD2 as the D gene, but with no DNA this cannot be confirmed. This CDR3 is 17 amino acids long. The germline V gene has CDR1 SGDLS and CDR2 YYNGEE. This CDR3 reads CASSSSLERPYNFEQYF. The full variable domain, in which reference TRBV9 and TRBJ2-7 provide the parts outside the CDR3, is DSGVTQTPKHLITATGQRVTLRCSPRSGDLSVYWYQQSLDQGLQFLIQYYNGEERAKGNILERFSAQQFPDLHSELNLSSLELGDSALYFCASSSSLERPYNFEQYFGPGTRLTVT.

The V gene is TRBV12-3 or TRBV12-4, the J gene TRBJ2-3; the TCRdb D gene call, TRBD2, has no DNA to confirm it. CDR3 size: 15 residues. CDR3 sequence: CASMGSGIGTDTQYF.

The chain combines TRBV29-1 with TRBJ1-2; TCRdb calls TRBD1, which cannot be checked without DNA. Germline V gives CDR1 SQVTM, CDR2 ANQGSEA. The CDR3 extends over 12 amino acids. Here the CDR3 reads CSVPQGAHGYTF. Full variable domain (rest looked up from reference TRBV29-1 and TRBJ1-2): SAVISQKPSRDICQRGTSLTIQCQVDSQVTMMFWYRQQPGQSLTLIATANQGSEATYESGFVIDKFPISRPNLTFSTLTVSNMSPEDSSIYLCSVPQGAHGYTFGSGTRLTVV.

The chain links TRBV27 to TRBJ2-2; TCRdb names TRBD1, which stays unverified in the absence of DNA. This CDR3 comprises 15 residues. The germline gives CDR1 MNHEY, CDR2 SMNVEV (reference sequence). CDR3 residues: CASSLGQGSSGELFF.

The CDR3 sequence: CSASFWGQGSGYTF. This chain connects TRBV20-1 to TRBJ1-2; TCRdb proposes TRBD1, but this gene call is untestable without DNA. The CDR3 is 14 residues long. CDR1 and CDR2 (germline): DFQATT, SNEGSKA (reference sequence).